The next 19 T cell receptor beta chains were all read from a single sample in a study of beta chain features in type 1 diabetes. Regarding the study as a whole: Type 1 diabetes patients had moderately but significantly shorter TCRB CDR3s in all four CD4+ subsets.

cDNA synthesis used the whole RNA isolate, giving expressed TCRB sequences. The assay was immunoSEQ multiplex PCR, and TCRdb's table has in-frame clones only and misses some. The data contain a few hundred thousand clones, roughly 22% of them singletons. Their antigen targets remain unknown. Material: naive CD4+ T cells from blood. The receptors were gathered from a middle-aged woman with type 1 diabetes.

Only a few counts were recorded for this clone. This rearrangement joins TRBV29-1 to TRBJ2-2; 10 bases line up with TRBD1. The CDR3 totals 15 residues. Germline loops: CDR1 SQVTM, CDR2 ANQGSEA. Losses at the gene ends were 4 bases for V and 6 bases for J; bases not matched to a gene: 8. CDR3 DNA: TGCAGCGTTGCTCGGGACAGGGGAAATTCCGGGGAGCTGTTTTTT. Encoded protein: CSVARDRGNSGELFF.

The chain carries TRBV27 and TRBJ1-5; maybe TRBD1 (5 bases). The ends were cut back, 2 bases at V and 9 bases at J, with 17 bases in the middle. CDR1 is MNHEY, CDR2 SMNVEV, per germline (reference sequence). CDR3 length equals 15 residues. Here the CDR3 DNA reads TGTGCCAGCAGTTTAGGAGGGGACGGCCGTCGGCCCCAGCATTTT. This sequence encodes CASSLGGDGRRPQHF.

This rearrangement joins TRBV28 to TRBJ2-1; 7 positions agree with TRBD2. V lost 5 bases, J lost 3 bases, and 10 bases stayed unmatched. The CDR3 is 16 residues long. CDR1 and CDR2 from the germline V gene are MDHEN and SYDVKM. The CDR3 coding sequence is TGTGCCAGCAGTGCGGAGGGGAGGGGAGGCTACAATGAGCAGTTCTTC. It codes for CASSAEGRGGYNEQFF. The variable domain in full, with the rest retrieved from reference TRBV28 and TRBJ2-1, is DVKVTQSSRYLVKRTGEKVFLECVQDMDHENMFWYRQDPGLGLRLIYFSYDVKMKEKGDIPEGYSVSREKKERFSLILESASTNQTSMYLCASSAEGRGGYNEQFFGPGTRLTVL.

This clone was counted a few times. CDR3 sequence: CSLREHLEETQYF. The CDR3, as DNA: TGCAGTCTCAGGGAACACCTGGAAGAGACCCAGTACTTC. The rearrangement uses TRBV29-1 and TRBJ2-5, with a tentative D call TRBD1 (5 bases). Germline V gene data show CDR1 as SQVTM and CDR2 as ANQGSEA. The CDR3 runs to 13 residues.

This clone appeared a few times. The rearrangement uses TRBV7-9 and TRBJ2-1; tentative D call: TRBD2 (5 bases). The V gene's germline CDR1 is SEHNR and CDR2 FQNEAQ (reference sequence). V was clipped by 3 bases and J by 2 bases, with 11 bases between them. This CDR3 contains 15 residues. CDR3 nucleotide sequence: TGTGCCAGCAGCTTCATCGGAGGCCCCTACAATGAGCAGTTCTTC. It encodes CASSFIGGPYNEQFF.

The table lists this clone with a few counts. V gene TRBV9 combines with J gene TRBJ2-1; the match to TRBD2 covers 9 bases. Germline assignment: CDR1 SGDLS and CDR2 YYNGEE. Trimming removed 7 bases from V and 3 bases from J; junction bases left unmatched: 8. CDR3 length: 15 residues. This CDR3 reads CASAGGLASYNEQFF. The CDR3 DNA sequence: TGTGCCAGCGCAGGGGGACTAGCAAGCTACAATGAGCAGTTCTTC.

The V call is TRBV29-1, the J call TRBJ1-1, with a possible D match to TRBD1 (5 bases). This CDR3 contains 12 residues. CDR1 and CDR2 (germline): SQVTM, ANQGSEA. V was trimmed by 0 bases and J by 5 bases, leaving 7 bases between them. The CDR3: CSVEDRETEAFF. Written as DNA, the CDR3 is TGCAGCGTTGAAGACAGGGAAACTGAAGCTTTCTTT.

The chain couples TRBV5-1 to TRBJ2-7; TRBD1 is a possible D gene (6 bases). Germline V CDR1 and CDR2: SGHRS, YFSETQ. Trimming shortened V by 0 bases and J by 2 bases, and 12 bases separated the two germline ends. The CDR3 is made up of 15 amino acids. The CDR3 DNA sequence: TGCGCCAGCAGCTTGGCAGGGGCAGAAGCCTACGAGCAGTACTTC. Translation gives CASSLAGAEAYEQYF. The entire variable domain, with the rest obtained from reference TRBV5-1 and TRBJ2-7, is as follows: KAGVTQTPRYLIKTRGQQVTLSCSPISGHRSVSWYQQTPGQGLQFLFEYFSETQRNKGNFPGRFSGRQFSNSRSEMNVSTLELGDSALYLCASSLAGAEAYEQYFGPGTRLTVT.

This clone has only one observation. The J gene is TRBJ1-5, the V gene TRBV15; no definite D call. The V end was cut by 0 bases, the J end by 9 bases, with 12 bases between. The CDR3 has 14 residues. Germline V CDR1 and CDR2: LNHNV, YYDKDF (reference sequence). CDR3 in DNA: TGTGCCACCAGCAGAGATTACGGAGCGGGGCCCCAGCATTTT. Residues: CATSRDYGAGPQHF.

The genes are TRBV30 and TRBJ1-1; D remains unclear. This CDR3 has 13 amino acids. V dropped 1 base and J dropped 7 bases, with 13 bases sitting between them. Germline V CDR1 and CDR2: GTSNPN, SVGIG (reference sequence). In nucleotides, the CDR3 is TGTGCCTGGAGTGCCTTCGTCGGGAGTGAAGCTTTCTTT. Its translation is CAWSAFVGSEAFF.

V and J are TRBV5-1 and TRBJ2-6, with D unclear. Trimming took 3 bases from V and 0 from J, leaving 7 bases between them. Looked up from germline, CDR1 is SGHRS and CDR2 is YFSETQ. This CDR3 spans 15 amino acids. The CDR3 region is CASSSESSGANVLTF. CDR3 coding DNA: TGCGCCAGCAGCTCCGAGTCCTCTGGGGCCAACGTCCTGACTTTC.

There are a few counts of this clone. V and J are TRBV5-4 and TRBJ2-5; D perhaps matches TRBD1 (6 bases). From germline, CDR1 is SGHNT and CDR2 YYREEE (reference sequence). Trimming cost V 4 bases and J 1 base, with 14 bases left between them. The CDR3 totals 15 residues. The CDR3: CASSPPSDSQETQYF. The CDR3 bases are TGTGCCAGCAGCCCCCCGTCGGACAGCCAAGAGACCCAGTACTTC.

The genes are TRBV7-9 and TRBJ2-1; TRBD2 matches at 7 bases. J was trimmed by 6 bases and V by 5 bases; bases with no gene match: 1. The CDR3 has 12 residues. Looked up from germline, CDR1 is SEHNR and CDR2 is FQNEAQ (reference sequence). For the CDR3, the DNA is TGTGCCAGCAGCCGCGGGGGCAATGAGCAGTTCTTC. It yields the protein CASSRGGNEQFF.

This chain connects TRBV2 to TRBJ2-1; D is unresolved. Between the trimmed V and J ends, which lost 4 bases and 6 bases, there was a span of 10 bases. Germline V lookup: CDR1 SNHLY, CDR2 FYNNEI. The CDR3 sequence is 13 residues long. CDR3 nucleotides: TGTGCCAGCAGTGTATTACAGATCAATGAGCAGTTCTTC. This sequence encodes CASSVLQINEQFF.

This clone appeared a few times. The CDR3 reads CASKLGTTNTGELFF. The CDR3, as DNA: TGTGCCAGCAAGCTCGGGACAACGAACACCGGGGAGCTGTTTTTT. The V call is TRBV6-6, the J call TRBJ2-2, with D perhaps matching TRBD1 (6 bases). Germline V gene lookup returns CDR1 MNHNY and CDR2 SVGAGI (reference sequence). This CDR3 has 15 amino acids. V lost 7 bases and J lost 0, with 12 bases in between.

The chain couples TRBV9 to TRBJ1-2; D may be TRBD1 (6 bases). This CDR3 is 14 amino acids long. The ends were cut back, 0 bases at V and 7 bases at J, with 13 bases in the middle. Germline V CDR1 and CDR2: SGDLS, YYNGEE. The CDR3 is CASSVAPRGGGYTF. CDR3 bases: TGTGCCAGCAGCGTAGCTCCTAGGGGGGGTGGCTACACCTTC.

The sample holds a few counts of this clone. This chain uses TRBV29-1 with TRBJ2-3, with D possibly matching TRBD2 (5 bases). In germline, CDR1 is SQVTM, CDR2 ANQGSEA. Trimming left V 7 bases short and J 0 bases short, with 14 bases between. The CDR3 consists of 14 residues. The CDR3 protein is CSALPRGSTDTQYF. The CDR3 bases are TGCAGCGCCCTCCCCCGCGGGAGCACAGATACGCAGTATTTT.

V usage is TRBV6-5 and J usage is TRBJ1-2; no firm D call. The V gene lost 1 base and the J gene lost 3 bases, with 9 bases spanning the gap. The CDR3 has 14 amino acids. CDR1 and CDR2 (germline): MNHEY, SVGAGI. CDR3: CASSYLGRDYGYTF. The DNA for the CDR3 is TGTGCCAGCAGTTACTTGGGCAGAGACTATGGCTACACCTTC.

J is TRBJ1-6 and V is TRBV5-6; weak D call: TRBD1 (5 bases). CDR1 is SGHDT and CDR2 is YYEEEE in the germline V gene. Deletions cut 5 bases from V and 9 bases from J, with 21 bases between. The CDR3 contains 16 residues. The CDR3 region has the DNA TGTGCCAGCAGATTCGGCGGAGCAGGGTTTCGTTCACCCCTCCACTTT. It codes for CASRFGGAGFRSPLHF.